Each of the 29 T cell receptor beta chains below was sequenced from the same sample in a study of CD8+ T cells in alopecia areata. This sample's treatment: oral pan-JAK inhibitor, 5-10 mg twice daily. Extracted from the samples, RNA was reverse transcribed into cDNA to serve as the sequencing template. Only in-frame clones appear in the TCRdb table, and some are missing; sequencing was by immunoSEQ multiplex PCR. The sample lists hundreds of thousands of clones; over 45% were seen once. The material was CD4+ T cells sorted from blood, obtained around week 53, from a patient treated with tofacitinib. The source is a human donor with alopecia areata.

The chain joins TRBV7-9 to TRBJ2-3; maybe TRBD1 (6 bases). The CDR3 is 13 residues long. Between the trimmed V and J ends, which lost 6 bases and 0 bases, there was a span of 7 bases. Looked up from germline, CDR1 is SEHNR and CDR2 is FQNEAQ (reference sequence). The CDR3 loop is CASSTGSTDTQYF. The CDR3 DNA follows: TGTGCCAGCAGTACAGGGAGCACAGATACGCAGTATTTT. The full variable domain, rest sourced from reference TRBV7-9 and TRBJ2-3, is DTGVSQNPRHKITKRGQNVTFRCDPISEHNRLYWYRQTLGQGPEFLTYFQNEAQLEKSRLLSDRFSAERPKGSFSTLEIQRTEQGDSAMYLCASSTGSTDTQYFGPGTRLTVL.

This clone was picked up a small number of times. CDR3 protein: CASSLLAGGLSYEQYF. In DNA, the CDR3 is TGTGCCAGCAGCTTATTAGCGGGGGGCCTATCCTACGAGCAGTACTTC. The chain couples TRBV5-4 to TRBJ2-7; the match to TRBD2 covers 10 bases. The CDR3 has 16 amino acids. The V gene's germline CDR1 is SGHNT and CDR2 YYREEE (reference sequence). Germline trimming cut 2 bases from V and 1 base from J; bases unmatched to any gene: 6. Complete variable domain (other parts from reference TRBV5-4 and TRBJ2-7): ETGVTQSPTHLIKTRGQQVTLRCSSQSGHNTVSWYQQALGQGPQFIFQYYREEENGRGNFPPRFSGLQFPNYSSELNVNALELDDSALYLCASSLLAGGLSYEQYFGPGTRLTVT.

This clone was found once. The J gene is TRBJ2-3, the V gene TRBV7-2, with D hard to call. Germline CDR1 SGHTA, CDR2 FQGNSA. The CDR3 spans 14 residues. Trimming removed 2 bases from V and 3 bases from J, with 9 bases in between. CDR3 in DNA: TGTGCCAGCAGCTTACTGGACGTAACAGATACGCAGTATTTT. The encoded protein is CASSLLDVTDTQYF.

CDR3 region: CASSLDRQETQYF. DNA of the CDR3: TGTGCCAGCAGCTTAGATCGACAAGAGACCCAGTACTTC. The chain combines TRBV7-8 with TRBJ2-5; no clear D. This CDR3 is 13 amino acids long. CDR1 and CDR2 from the germline V gene are SGHVS and FQNEAQ. The V gene lost 1 base and the J gene lost 2 bases, with 5 bases spanning the gap.

This chain connects TRBV29-1 to TRBJ1-1; 7 nucleotides agree with TRBD1. The CDR3 runs 13 residues. Germline CDR1 SQVTM, CDR2 ANQGSEA. With 6 bases clipped from V and 1 base from J, the junction kept 5 bases outside the gene matches. The CDR3 here is CSVSRDRNTEAFF. The CDR3 DNA is TGCAGCGTAAGCCGGGACAGGAACACTGAAGCTTTCTTT.

This clone occurred many times. This chain uses TRBV7-6 with TRBJ2-1, with a tentative D call TRBD2 (5 bases). V lost 5 bases and J 8 bases, leaving 13 bases between the germline ends. The CDR3 extends over 13 amino acids. CDR1 and CDR2 from the germline V gene are SGHVS and FNYEAQ. CDR3 residues: CASSPDVSDEQFF. As DNA, the CDR3 is TGTGCCAGCAGCCCGGACGTTAGCGATGAGCAGTTCTTC.

This clone has just a few counts. This rearrangement joins TRBV11-2 to TRBJ1-1; 10 nucleotides align to TRBD1. The V segment lost 5 bases and the J segment 1 base; nucleotides outside the gene matches: 4. The CDR3 has 15 amino acids. Per the germline V gene, CDR1 is SGHAT and CDR2 is FQNNGV. This CDR3 is CASSPWTGGNTEAFF. The CDR3 DNA is TGTGCCAGCAGCCCCTGGACAGGGGGGAACACTGAAGCTTTCTTT.

V is TRBV30 and J is TRBJ1-3; 10 nucleotides match TRBD1. CDR1 and CDR2 (germline): GTSNPN, SVGIG (reference sequence). V dropped 3 bases and J dropped 0; count of bases not matched to a gene: 8. The CDR3 has 17 amino acids. The CDR3 region has the DNA TGTGCCTGGAGGCTGGGACAGGGGCAAATCTCTGGAAACACCATATATTTT. It yields the protein CAWRLGQGQISGNTIYF.

In the case of this clone: An end of the junction does not agree with germline; a read error may underlie this. The chain employs TRBV4-1 and TRBJ1-2; 7 positions agree with TRBD1. CDR3 length: 14 amino acids. Looked up from germline, CDR1 is MGHRA and CDR2 is YSYEKL. The CDR3 loop is CASSQLGTDYGYTF. The DNA of the CDR3 is TGTGCCAGCAGCCAGCTCGGGACAGACTATGGCTACACCTTC.

This clone has more than one count but fewer than ten. This chain connects TRBV6-6 to TRBJ1-1; D possibly corresponds to TRBD1 (6 bases). Germline CDR1 is MNHNY and CDR2 is SVGAGI (reference sequence). The CDR3 runs to 13 residues. V was pared by 6 bases and J by 0 bases, with 8 bases between. The CDR3, as DNA: TGTGCCAGCAGACAGGGATTGAACACTGAAGCTTTCTTT. As protein: CASRQGLNTEAFF.

This sequence joins TRBV27 and TRBJ2-7; D is unresolved. CDR3 length: 8 amino acids. Looked up from germline, CDR1 is MNHEY and CDR2 is SMNVEV (reference sequence). Trimming removed 4 bases from V and 12 bases from J, with 4 bases in between. CDR3 sequence reads: CASSSSYF. The CDR3 bases are TGTGCCAGCAGTTCCTCGTACTTC.

V and J are TRBV5-1 and TRBJ1-1, with D hard to call. The ends were cut back, 1 base at V and 1 base at J, with 8 bases in the middle. CDR3 length equals 14 residues. CDR1 and CDR2 (germline): SGHRS, YFSETQ. CDR3 sequence: CASSLHGANTEAFF. DNA of the CDR3: TGCGCCAGCAGCTTGCACGGTGCGAACACTGAAGCTTTCTTT.

The rearrangement links TRBV30 to TRBJ1-2; 7 bases are a match to TRBD1. The CDR3 loop spans 13 amino acids. V dropped 0 bases and J dropped 6; count of bases not matched to a gene: 4. Germline loops: CDR1 GTSNPN, CDR2 SVGIG (reference sequence). DNA of the CDR3: TGTGCCTGGAGTGTGCAGGGGGGAGATGGCTACACCTTC. As protein: CAWSVQGGDGYTF.

The V and J genes are TRBV7-9 and TRBJ1-1; no clear D. V was trimmed by 0 bases and J by 5 bases, leaving 4 bases between them. This CDR3 has 12 residues. The germline gives CDR1 SEHNR, CDR2 FQNEAQ (reference sequence). This CDR3 is CASSLAGTEAFF. CDR3 bases: TGTGCCAGCAGCTTAGCGGGGACTGAAGCTTTCTTT.

This chain joins TRBV29-1 and TRBJ2-1; maybe TRBD1 (5 bases). The CDR3 has 13 amino acids. Germline V gene lookup returns CDR1 SQVTM and CDR2 ANQGSEA. Trimming shortened V by 2 bases and J by 7 bases, and 12 bases separated the two germline ends. DNA of the CDR3: TGCAGCGTTGAAAGCTGGGCAGGGAATGAGCAGTTCTTC. As protein: CSVESWAGNEQFF.

The genes are TRBV29-1 and TRBJ2-3; D assignment may be TRBD1 or TRBD2 (5 bases each). CDR3 length equals 13 residues. With 7 bases removed from V and 5 bases from J, the gap between germline ends came to 16 bases. Germline lookup yields CDR1 SQVTM and CDR2 ANQGSEA. The CDR3 bases are TGCAGCGCACTCCGGGACCCCGGAGATACGCAGTATTTT. It translates to CSALRDPGDTQYF.

This clone was recorded a few times. The chain recombines TRBV29-1 with TRBJ1-1; no reliable D call. The germline V and J ends were trimmed by 4 bases and 11 bases, with 14 bases remaining between them. Per the germline V gene, CDR1 is SQVTM and CDR2 is ANQGSEA. CDR3 length equals 11 residues. The CDR3 nucleotides read TGCAGCGTTGTGATGTACCCTGGGGCTTTCTTT. The encoded protein is CSVVMYPGAFF.

This clone was seen once. The chain employs TRBV6-5 and TRBJ2-5; D remains ambiguous. This CDR3 is built from 15 residues. Trimming pared 1 base from V and 2 bases from J, leaving 11 bases between. Germline V gene sequence: CDR1 MNHEY, CDR2 SVGAGI. CDR3 coding DNA: TGTGCCAGCAGTTACTACCAGGCGACACAAGAGACCCAGTACTTC. It codes for CASSYYQATQETQYF.

The CDR3 region has the DNA TGTGCCTGGGGACAGGGGCAGCAGTACTTC. This codes for CAWGQGQQYF. The chain recombines TRBV30 with TRBJ2-7, with 9 bases identical to TRBD1. This CDR3 contains 10 residues. Trimming cost V 5 bases and J 8 bases; bases outside gene matches: 1. Germline V gene data show CDR1 as GTSNPN and CDR2 as SVGIG (reference sequence).

DNA of the CDR3: TGCGCCAGCAGCCAAGATAGGCTAGTATCCACGCAGTATTTT. Protein sequence: CASSQDRLVSTQYF. V and J are TRBV4-3 and TRBJ2-3; no clear D. CDR1 is LGHNA and CDR2 is YSLEER in the germline V gene. The CDR3 has 14 residues. Trimming left V 0 bases short and J 9 bases short, with 13 bases between.

The chain couples TRBV29-1 to TRBJ2-3; D may be TRBD1 (6 bases). CDR3 size: 15 residues. Germline values: CDR1 SQVTM, CDR2 ANQGSEA. Trimming removed 4 bases from V and 2 bases from J, with 16 bases in between. CDR3 region: CSVVRGGGITDTQYF. The CDR3, as DNA: TGCAGCGTTGTCAGGGGTGGTGGGATCACAGATACGCAGTATTTT.

This chain joins TRBV11-2 and TRBJ1-5; D is unresolved. Trimming removed 0 bases from V and 6 bases from J, with 6 bases in between. The CDR3 is 13 amino acids. Germline V gene sequence: CDR1 SGHAT, CDR2 FQNNGV. For the CDR3, the DNA is TGTGCCAGCAGCTTAGACTTCGGTCAGCCCCAGCATTTT. It codes for CASSLDFGQPQHF.

The rearrangement uses TRBV29-1 and TRBJ2-7, with TRBD1 matching 9 bases. Germline lookup yields CDR1 SQVTM and CDR2 ANQGSEA. The CDR3 runs to 12 residues. The V and J ends lost 7 bases and 2 bases, in that order; junction bases with no gene match: 3. The chain's CDR3 is CSAGQGAYEQYF. The CDR3 nucleotides are TGCAGCGCGGGACAGGGAGCCTACGAGCAGTACTTC.

The gene calls are TRBV30 and TRBJ2-6; 8 nucleotides agree with TRBD1. This CDR3 region has 19 residues. Germline CDR1 is GTSNPN and CDR2 is SVGIG (reference sequence). J lost 0 bases, V lost 2 bases, and 12 bases had no gene match. DNA for the CDR3: TGTGCCTGGAGTACAAGGACAGGGCCTCCATACTCTGGGGCCAACGTCCTGACTTTC. Its protein product is CAWSTRTGPPYSGANVLTF.

This clone was found a few times. The V gene is TRBV5-6, the J gene TRBJ1-2, with D tentatively TRBD1 (5 bases). The V end was cut by 4 bases, the J end by 3 bases, with 13 bases between. Germline CDR1 reads SGHDT; CDR2 reads YYEEEE. This CDR3 has 14 residues. CDR3 sequence (DNA): TGTGCCAGCAGCAGACAGAGCATGTACTATGGCTACACCTTC. Amino acids: CASSRQSMYYGYTF.

There are a few counts of this clone. The V call is TRBV5-4, the J call TRBJ2-3, with 7 bases aligning to TRBD2. From germline, CDR1 is SGHNT and CDR2 YYREEE (reference sequence). The CDR3 length is 14 residues. Trimming at V came to 3 bases and at J to 0 bases, leaving 1 base not matched to a gene. The CDR3 DNA follows: TGTGCCAGCAGCTGGGGGGGGAGCACAGATACGCAGTATTTT. Translation gives CASSWGGSTDTQYF.

This clone was seen more than once but under ten times. V usage is TRBV10-3 and J usage is TRBJ2-3; 7 nucleotides line up with TRBD2. CDR1 and CDR2 (germline): ENHRY, SYGVKD. The CDR3 has 14 residues. The junction had 8 bases not matched to a gene; V was cut back by 9 bases and J by 2 bases. The CDR3 reads CAIREVWNTDTQYF. The CDR3 nucleotides are TGTGCCATACGGGAGGTCTGGAACACAGATACGCAGTATTTT.

The chain carries TRBV25-1 and TRBJ1-2, with D hard to call. Trimming stripped 8 bases from V and 4 bases from J, with 11 bases between. From germline, CDR1 is MGHDK and CDR2 SYGVNS. The CDR3 has 12 amino acids. The CDR3 protein is CASASPTYGYTF. For the CDR3, the DNA is TGTGCCAGCGCCTCCCCGACCTATGGCTACACCTTC.

Points on this clone: Other DNA sequences from this sample encode an identical CDR3 as well. The V and J genes are TRBV9 and TRBJ2-7; perhaps TRBD2 as D (5 bases). Between the trimmed V and J ends, which lost 0 bases and 4 bases, there was a span of 14 bases. This CDR3 is built from 15 residues. Looked up from germline, CDR1 is SGDLS and CDR2 is YYNGEE. CDR3 protein: CASSVDPRRGYEQYF. The DNA of the CDR3 is TGTGCCAGCAGCGTAGATCCTAGGAGAGGGTACGAGCAGTACTTC.